The 6 T cell receptor beta chains below come from one sample, sequenced in a study of blood T cell repertoires in COVID-19. Measured with immunoSEQ multiplex PCR; TCRdb has only the in-frame clones, and not every one. The data contain around 500,000 clones, more than 75% of them singletons. Material for sequencing was PBMCs or T cells enriched from blood (not recorded which). The receptors derive from a middle-aged woman who had recovered from COVID-19.

The table lists this clone with a few counts. The chain links TRBV18 to TRBJ2-3; TRBD1 aligns across 9 bases. The V and J ends lost 4 bases and 4 bases, in that order; junction bases with no gene match: 6. Germline V gives CDR1 KGHSH, CDR2 LQKENI. The CDR3 spans 15 residues. The CDR3: CASSHRQGGADTQYF. The DNA of the CDR3 is TGTGCCAGCTCACACCGACAGGGGGGCGCAGATACGCAGTATTTT.

The chain joins TRBV4-3 to TRBJ1-1, with 7 bases identical to TRBD1. V gave up 4 bases and J gave up 1 base; unmatched junction bases: 6. CDR3 length: 15 residues. CDR1 is LGHNA, CDR2 YSLEER, per germline. The chain's CDR3 is CASSRKGQKNTEAFF. Written as DNA, the CDR3 is TGCGCCAGCAGCCGGAAGGGACAGAAGAACACTGAAGCTTTCTTT.

The chain joins TRBV6-5 to TRBJ2-7, with a weak D call TRBD1 (5 bases). This CDR3 has 11 residues. Germline CDR1 MNHEY, CDR2 SVGAGI. Trimming stripped 7 bases from V and 10 bases from J, with 14 bases between. CDR3 DNA: TGTGCCAGCATTGGCAAGGGGCTACAGTACTTC. Translation gives CASIGKGLQYF.

This sequence joins TRBV5-1 and TRBJ2-2; 13 bases are shared with TRBD2. V lost 4 bases and J lost 5; bases outside the gene matches: 2. CDR1 and CDR2 (germline): SGHRS, YFSETQ. The CDR3 covers 15 residues. CDR3 coding DNA: TGCGCCAGCAGCATGGGACTAGCGGGAACCGGGGAGCTGTTTTTT. Its protein is CASSMGLAGTGELFF.

CDR3 loop: CASSLVGGGTYEQYF. The CDR3 DNA follows: TGTGCCAGCAGCTTAGTAGGGGGCGGAACCTACGAGCAGTACTTC. The genes are TRBV7-9 and TRBJ2-7; 7 bases map to TRBD1. Germline CDR1 SEHNR, CDR2 FQNEAQ (reference sequence). The V segment lost 1 base and the J segment 2 bases; nucleotides outside the gene matches: 5. CDR3 length: 15 amino acids.

The chain links TRBV7-9 to TRBJ2-1; 8 nucleotides agree with TRBD1. The V gene's germline CDR1 is SEHNR and CDR2 FQNEAQ (reference sequence). The CDR3 covers 16 residues. The ends lost 3 bases at V and 5 bases at J; junction bases unmatched: 9. CDR3 nucleotides: TGTGCCAGCAGCTTGCCCCGGACAGGGTTAAACAATGAGCAGTTCTTC. Translated, it gives CASSLPRTGLNNEQFF.